This passage covers 12 T cell receptor beta chains from one sample sequenced in a study of human versus mouse CDR3 diversity and MHC coevolution. The method was immunoSEQ multiplex PCR; TCRdb's version includes in-frame clones alone and lacks a portion of them. The repertoire holds about 73,000 clones, approximately 90% seen once, with roughly 0.16% in the top ten. What was sequenced was naive CD4+ T cells from blood. Subset reported: CD45RO-negative CD62L-positive naive CD4 T cells. These receptors were obtained from a person aged 25 to 75 in good health.

This chain links TRBV7-6 with TRBJ2-2, with TRBD2 identical over 11 bases. V lost 6 bases to trimming and J lost 2 bases; unmatched junction nucleotides: 2. CDR3 length: 15 amino acids. Per the germline V gene, CDR1 is SGHVS and CDR2 is FNYEAQ. The CDR3 DNA reads as TGTGCCAGCAGACTAGCGGGGGCTAACACCGGGGAGCTGTTTTTT. It yields the protein CASRLAGANTGELFF.

For this clone: In the same sample, other DNA sequences code for this CDR3. V usage is TRBV18 and J usage is TRBJ2-5; no clear D gene. Trimming took off 3 bases at V and 5 bases at J, with 4 bases between the two ends. The germline V gene encodes CDR1 KGHSH and CDR2 LQKENI. The CDR3 sequence is 11 residues long. DNA of the CDR3: TGTGCCAGCTCACCCAGGGAGACCCAGTACTTC. Its translation: CASSPRETQYF.

The rearrangement uses TRBV7-2 and TRBJ1-4; D uncertain. The germline V gene has CDR1 SGHTA and CDR2 FQGNSA. This CDR3 contains 14 residues. The ends were cut back, 4 bases at V and 0 bases at J, with 6 bases in the middle. CDR3 region: CASSSGATNEKLFF. The CDR3 DNA reads as TGTGCCAGCAGCTCAGGTGCAACTAATGAAAAACTGTTTTTT.

The chain recombines TRBV30 with TRBJ1-6; 10 bases are a match to TRBD1. The CDR3 consists of 16 residues. Per the germline V gene, CDR1 is GTSNPN and CDR2 is SVGIG (reference sequence). Unmatched junction bases numbered 15, after V lost 3 bases and J lost 13 bases. The CDR3 sequence: CAWSVGTGARNFPLHF. As DNA, the CDR3 is TGTGCCTGGAGCGTCGGGACAGGGGCCCGTAATTTCCCCCTCCACTTT.

The gene calls are TRBV5-1 and TRBJ2-2; 11 bases align to TRBD2. This CDR3 is built from 15 residues. Losses at the gene ends were 4 bases for V and 5 bases for J; bases not matched to a gene: 4. In germline, CDR1 is SGHRS, CDR2 YFSETQ. Written as DNA, the CDR3 is TGCGCCAGCAGCACTAGCGGGGGTCGGACCGGGGAGCTGTTTTTT. This translates into CASSTSGGRTGELFF.

This chain connects TRBV7-7 to TRBJ2-5, with 12 nucleotides matching TRBD2. Germline trimming cut 5 bases from V and 4 bases from J; bases unmatched to any gene: 8. Germline loops: CDR1 SSHAT, CDR2 FNYEAQ (reference sequence). CDR3 length: 16 amino acids. The CDR3 DNA sequence: TGTGCCAGCAGCCCCGTCGGGACTAGCGGGTCAGAGACCCAGTACTTC. This encodes CASSPVGTSGSETQYF.

J is TRBJ2-7 and V is TRBV28; 10 positions agree with TRBD1. Trimming removed 8 bases from V and 3 bases from J; junction bases left unmatched: 7. Germline CDR1 and CDR2: MDHEN and SYDVKM. The CDR3 spans 14 residues. CDR3 amino acids: CASGLWDRGYEQYF. CDR3 DNA sequence: TGTGCCAGCGGACTATGGGACAGGGGCTACGAGCAGTACTTC. Complete variable domain (other parts from reference TRBV28 and TRBJ2-7): DVKVTQSSRYLVKRTGEKVFLECVQDMDHENMFWYRQDPGLGLRLIYFSYDVKMKEKGDIPEGYSVSREKKERFSLILESASTNQTSMYLCASGLWDRGYEQYFGPGTRLTVT.

The chain combines TRBV28 with TRBJ1-3; D is ambiguous. The CDR3 consists of 17 residues. Germline V gene lookup returns CDR1 MDHEN and CDR2 SYDVKM. Between the trimmed V and J ends, which lost 3 bases and 0 bases, there was a span of 15 bases. CDR3 region: CASSLTGLASSGNTIYF. The CDR3 DNA follows: TGTGCCAGCAGTTTGACTGGATTGGCGAGCTCTGGAAACACCATATATTTT.

V usage is TRBV29-1 and J usage is TRBJ1-1; weak D call: TRBD1 (5 bases). The germline V gene has CDR1 SQVTM and CDR2 ANQGSEA. Trimming shortened V by 2 bases and J by 1 base, and 11 bases separated the two germline ends. CDR3 length: 14 residues. CDR3 coding DNA: TGCAGCGTTGAACTTAAACAGGCGAACACTGAAGCTTTCTTT. This translates into CSVELKQANTEAFF.

This clone was picked up one time. CDR3 region: CASNPPPNTDRAWEQFF. CDR3 in DNA: TGTGCCAGCAACCCCCCGCCCAATACGGACAGGGCTTGGGAGCAGTTCTTC. V usage is TRBV28 and J usage is TRBJ2-1; TRBD1 agrees at 8 bases. The CDR3 has 17 residues. V gave up 7 bases and J gave up 10 bases; unmatched junction bases: 21. Germline V lookup: CDR1 MDHEN, CDR2 SYDVKM. The whole variable domain, filled in from reference TRBV28 and TRBJ2-1, reads DVKVTQSSRYLVKRTGEKVFLECVQDMDHENMFWYRQDPGLGLRLIYFSYDVKMKEKGDIPEGYSVSREKKERFSLILESASTNQTSMYLCASNPPPNTDRAWEQFFGPGTRLTVL.

The rearrangement links TRBV19 to TRBJ1-1, with 7 bases lining up with TRBD1. From germline, CDR1 is LNHDA and CDR2 SQIVND (reference sequence). The CDR3 consists of 14 residues. Unmatched junction bases numbered 3, after V lost 1 base and J lost 4 bases. The CDR3 is CASSIGTGSTEAFF. The CDR3 nucleotides are TGTGCCAGTAGTATAGGGACAGGTAGCACTGAAGCTTTCTTT.

V is TRBV7-9 and J is TRBJ1-1, with 9 nucleotides matching TRBD1. V shed 6 bases, J shed 2 bases, and the junction held 10 bases outside the gene matches. Per the germline V gene, CDR1 is SEHNR and CDR2 is FQNEAQ (reference sequence). This CDR3 spans 16 amino acids. The CDR3 loop is CASSPTGGAGNTEAFF. In nucleotides, the CDR3 is TGTGCCAGCAGTCCCACAGGGGGCGCGGGCAACACTGAAGCTTTCTTT. Using reference TRBV7-9 and TRBJ1-1 for the parts outside the CDR3, the full variable domain is DTGVSQNPRHKITKRGQNVTFRCDPISEHNRLYWYRQTLGQGPEFLTYFQNEAQLEKSRLLSDRFSAERPKGSFSTLEIQRTEQGDSAMYLCASSPTGGAGNTEAFFGQGTRLTVV.